These T cell receptor beta chains were read from a single sample in a study of blood T cells in healthy people across ages. TCRdb reprocessed the 5' RACE reads via MiXCR and lists one record per CDR3 protein. Among about 1.5 million distinct CDR3 sequences, about 43% were seen once, and the ten largest hold less than 8%. Specimen: blood. The receptors derive from a young woman in good health. Each CDR3 is given with its conserved first and last residue. A D gene is named only where the DNA matches it firmly. Clone size, where shown, is once, few, many, or a class for clones that have expanded.

CASSLDRGLPTDTQYF	TGTGCCAGCAGCCTCGACAGGGGGCTTCCCACAGATACGCAGTATTTT	TRBV11-2	TRBJ2-3	TRBD1	few	16
CSVTKTGTGAWYEQYF	TGCAGTGTAACTAAGACCGGGACAGGGGCATGGTACGAGCAGTACTTC	TRBV20-1	TRBJ2-7	TRBD1	NA	16
CSAREWGGGQSTDTQYF	TGCAGTGCTAGAGAATGGGGCGGGGGGCAAAGCACAGATACGCAGTATTTT	TRBV20-1	TRBJ2-3	TRBD2	few	17
CAWTAAGYSYNEQFF	TGTGCCTGGACGGCAGCAGGGTACTCCTACAATGAGCAGTTCTTC	TRBV30	TRBJ2-1	NA	NA	15
CSASRLSSYNEQFF	TGCAGTGCAAGCAGACTTAGCTCCTACAATGAGCAGTTCTTC	TRBV20-1	TRBJ2-1	NA	NA	14
CASSLEAGASYEQYF	TGCGCCAGCAGCTTGGAAGCGGGTGCCTCCTACGAGCAGTACTTC	TRBV5-1	TRBJ2-7	NA	many	15
CSAVGGPSSYNEQFF	TGCAGTGCTGTGGGGGGGCCAAGTTCCTACAATGAGCAGTTCTTC	TRBV20-1	TRBJ2-1	NA	NA	15
CASSLTRAGWVADTQYF	TGTGCCAGCAGCTTAACCCGCGCAGGATGGGTTGCAGATACGCAGTATTTT	TRBV11-2	TRBJ2-3	NA	NA	17
CAGRDAYEQYF	TGTGCCGGCCGGGACGCCTACGAGCAGTACTTC	TRBV6-5	TRBJ2-7	NA	once	11
CASSPGSFLVDGYTF	TGTGCCAGCAGCCCGGGGTCCTTCTTGGTTGATGGCTACACCTTC	TRBV11-2	TRBJ1-2	NA	NA	15
CASKPLDRGDNEQYF	TGTGCCAGCAAACCCCTGGACAGGGGAGACAATGAGCAGTACTTC	TRBV7-3	TRBJ2-5	TRBD1	NA	15
CASSRTTGTGDNEQFF	TGTGCCAGCAGCAGAACGACCGGGACAGGAGACAATGAGCAGTTCTTC	TRBV5-6	TRBJ2-1	TRBD1	NA	16
CASSASGTHTGELFF	TGTGCCAGCAGCGCTAGTGGGACCCACACCGGGGAGCTGTTTTTT	TRBV7-9	TRBJ2-2	NA	few	15
CASGSLGGGQDTQYF	TGTGCCAGCGGGAGCCTAGGGGGGGGACAAGATACGCAGTATTTT	TRBV9	TRBJ2-3	NA	NA	15
CASSYSKIYEQYF	TGTGCCAGCAGTTACTCGAAAATCTACGAGCAGTACTTC	TRBV6-6	TRBJ2-7	NA	NA	13
CAIRDTTGIKRDYGYTF	TGTGCCATCAGAGATACTACCGGGATCAAGAGGGACTATGGCTACACCTTC	TRBV10-3	TRBJ1-2	NA	NA	17
CASPGGWIEKLFF	TGTGCCAGCCCCGGTGGATGGATTGAAAAACTGTTTTTT	TRBV6-5	TRBJ1-4	NA	few	13
CASSLELDSLPEQFF	TGTGCCAGCAGTTTGGAATTGGACAGTCTGCCCGAGCAGTTCTTC	TRBV27	TRBJ2-1	NA	NA	15
CASSPETGIETQYF	TGTGCCAGCAGCCCCGAGACAGGGATAGAGACCCAGTACTTC	TRBV3-1	TRBJ2-5	TRBD1	NA	14
CASSQRFDRYQETQYF	TGTGCCAGCAGCCAACGATTCGACAGGTACCAAGAGACCCAGTACTTC	TRBV14	TRBJ2-5	NA	NA	16
CATTSAGGLWTEQFF	TGTGCCACCACCTCAGCGGGGGGCCTCTGGACTGAGCAGTTCTTC	TRBV15	TRBJ2-1	TRBD2	few	15
CASSPQGVGHTEAFF	TGTGCCAGCAGTCCGCAGGGTGTGGGACACACTGAAGCTTTCTTT	TRBV28	TRBJ1-1	NA	NA	15